The T cell receptor (beta chain) described here comes from a study of CD8 T cells in Susac syndrome. The CDR3 runs 19 residues. Germline CDR1 SGHVS, CDR2 FQNEAQ. With 8 bases clipped from V and 1 base from J, the junction kept 14 bases outside the gene matches. Random-hexamer reverse transcription was applied to roughly 0.5 to 1 ug RNA. TCRdb called the immunoSEQ multiplex PCR reads again in MiXCR, with one record for every CDR3 protein. Counted here are over 95,000 distinct CDR3 sequences, about nine tenths occurring once; the ten biggest clones make up about 0.14%. Negative isolation was used for CD8+ and CD4+ T cells and FACS enrichment for TEMRA cells. This clonotype was detected once.

The gene calls are TRBV7-8 and TRBJ2-5, with 15 bases aligning to TRBD2. The sequencing sample was made of CD4+ T cells from PBMCs. The receptor comes from a human donor in good health. The CDR3 loop reads CASSLKSGTSGGSQETQYF. The DNA of the CDR3 is TGTGCCAGCTCTTTAAAGTCCGGGACTAGCGGGGGGAGCCAAGAGACCCAGTACTTC.